The sequence of this TCR beta chain was determined in a study of T cell responses to AZD1222 COVID-19 vaccine (dated by TCRdb to the early 2020s). For the study in its entirety: A total of 233 trial participants underwent TCR sequencing, of whom some 210 received two doses of AZD1222 and about 25 received two doses of the MenACWY control vaccine. Trial participants were enrolled by age into subgroups of 18-55, 56-69 and 70-plus years, and 148, 28 and 57 TCR-sequenced participants, respectively, were included in these subgroups. Summary of the overall study and its limitations: Reportedly, almost half of the unique spike-specific TCRs recognized epitopes lying outside the regions that are mutated in the B.1.351 and B.1.1.7 variants. Participants were mostly white British, with more females than males. The authors suggested clonal diversity may have been underestimated. Only six AZD1222 recipients were SARS-CoV-2 seropositive at baseline, limiting conclusions about previously exposed vaccinees. Spike-specific TCR breadth and depth rose significantly after two AZD1222 doses compared with day 0 and with MenACWY recipients. In the small 56-69-year group, the increase in depth fell short of significance, most likely because of low power. Because no day 14 peak-response samples were available, the repertoires could be characterized only after the peak T cell response. CD4 TCRs associated with the vaccine covered the entire spike protein, and the dominant responses were in regions 160-218 and 743-854.

This clone has a single count. Its antigen is currently not known. No base quality values were provided; no much bigger clone lies one nucleotide off. At the junction V is shortened by 4 bases and J by 4 bases, with 11 bases in between. CDR1 LNHDA and CDR2 SQIVND were looked up in the germline V gene (reference sequence). The CDR3 sequence holds 13 residues, the cysteine and phenylalanine included. The sequence is cut down to CDR3 DNA, 39 bases in frame from base 1. The time point tag for this specimen amounts to: about 28 days (+/-7) after the second vaccine dose. The treatment or condition label for this specimen denotes: meningococcal conjugate vaccine given as trial control. Vaccinee samples were obtained from the UK trials COV001 and COV002, which included a single-blind randomized controlled phase 2/3 trial of AZD1222 (ChAdOx1 nCoV-19) in healthy adults. For TCRbeta chain sequencing, PBMC samples from trial participants were taken at day 0 and at day 28 after the second dose.

The CDR3 regions of human TCRbeta chains were analyzed by immunosequencing. From the authors' description of their analysis: Repertoire TCRs were checked for matches against a reference library of SARS-CoV-2-specific TCRs that had been generated using the MIRA antigen-specificity platform. Breadth was defined as the fraction of unique TCRs that were SARS-CoV-2-associated, and depth was defined as the fraction of total T cells that were SARS-CoV-2-associated. Using the MIRA data, each spike-specific TCR was mapped to the spike region that the TCR reacts to and placed in a CD4 or CD8 class. Log10-transformed breadth and depth values were compared by one-way ANOVA with Sidak's multiple comparisons tests. TCRdb took over this immuneACCESS table, retaining in-frame rearrangements with V and J assigned. Such tables are incomplete; in checked studies, under half of the missing clones stem from an unresolved V gene, and the remainder is unexplained. V and J calls and clone size are as listed in that table; D and trimming were resolved from the DNA. Here the sample has about 140,000 clones; roughly nine tenths occur a single time. The top ten clones comprise 7.5% to 9.5% of the sample.

The sequence derives from an adult who received the MenACWY meningococcal vaccine as a control. This sequence uses TRBV19 and TRBJ2-7; TRBD1 is perhaps the D gene, given 6 matching bases. Sample: peripheral blood, taken 28 days after the second dose of the MenACWY control vaccine. The CDR3 sequence is CASSTQDRYEQYF. In nucleotides, the sequence is TGTGCCAGTAGTACCCAGGACAGATACGAGCAGTACTTC.